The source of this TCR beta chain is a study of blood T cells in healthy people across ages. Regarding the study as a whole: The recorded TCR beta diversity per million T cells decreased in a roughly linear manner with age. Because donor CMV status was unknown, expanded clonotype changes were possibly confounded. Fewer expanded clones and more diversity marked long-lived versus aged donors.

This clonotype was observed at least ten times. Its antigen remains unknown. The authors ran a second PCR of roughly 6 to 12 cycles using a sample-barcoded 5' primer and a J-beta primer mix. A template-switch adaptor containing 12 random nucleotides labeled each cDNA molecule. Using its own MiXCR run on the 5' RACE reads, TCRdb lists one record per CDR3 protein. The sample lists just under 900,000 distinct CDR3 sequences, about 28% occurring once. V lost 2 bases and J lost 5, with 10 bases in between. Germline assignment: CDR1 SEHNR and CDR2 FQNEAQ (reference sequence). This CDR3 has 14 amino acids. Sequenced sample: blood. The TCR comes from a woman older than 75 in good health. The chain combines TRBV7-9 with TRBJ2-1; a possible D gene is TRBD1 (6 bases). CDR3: CASSLSRDNNEQFF. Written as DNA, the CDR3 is TGTGCCAGCAGCTTATCCCGGGACAACAATGAGCAGTTCTTC.